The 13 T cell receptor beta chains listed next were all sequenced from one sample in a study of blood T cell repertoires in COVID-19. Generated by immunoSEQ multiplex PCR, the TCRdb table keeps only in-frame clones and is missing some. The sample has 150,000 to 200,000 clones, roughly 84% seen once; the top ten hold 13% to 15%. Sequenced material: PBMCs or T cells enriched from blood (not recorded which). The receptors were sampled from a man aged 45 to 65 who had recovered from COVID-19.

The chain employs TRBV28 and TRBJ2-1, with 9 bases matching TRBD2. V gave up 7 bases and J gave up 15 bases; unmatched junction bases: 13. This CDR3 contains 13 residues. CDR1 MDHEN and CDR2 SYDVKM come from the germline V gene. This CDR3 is CASMWPSGELRFF. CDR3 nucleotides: TGTGCCAGCATGTGGCCTAGCGGGGAGTTGAGGTTCTTC.

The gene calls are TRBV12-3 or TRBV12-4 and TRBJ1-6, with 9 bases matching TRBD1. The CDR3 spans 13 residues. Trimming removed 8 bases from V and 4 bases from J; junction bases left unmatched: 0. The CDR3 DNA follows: TGTGCCAGCGGGACAGGGTATAATTCACCCCTCCACTTT. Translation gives CASGTGYNSPLHF.

For the CDR3, the DNA is TGTGCCAGCAAGCGCGGGTCCTATGGCTACACCTTC. Translation: CASKRGSYGYTF. V gene TRBV6-5 combines with J gene TRBJ1-2; D uncertain. Germline CDR1 MNHEY, CDR2 SVGAGI. Trimming removed 7 bases from V and 4 bases from J, with 10 bases in between. CDR3 length: 12 residues.

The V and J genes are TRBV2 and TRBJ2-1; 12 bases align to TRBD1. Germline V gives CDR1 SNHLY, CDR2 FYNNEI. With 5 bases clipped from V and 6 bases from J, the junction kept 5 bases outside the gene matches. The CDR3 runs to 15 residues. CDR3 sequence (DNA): TGTGCCAGCAGTTGGGGACAGGGGGCCATCAATGAGCAGTTCTTC. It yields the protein CASSWGQGAINEQFF.

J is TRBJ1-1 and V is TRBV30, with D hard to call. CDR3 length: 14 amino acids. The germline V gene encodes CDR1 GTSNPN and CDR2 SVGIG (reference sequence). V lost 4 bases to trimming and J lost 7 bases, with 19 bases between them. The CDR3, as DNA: TGTGCCTGGACTCCCCTGGCAGTTAATCGTGAAGCTTTCTTT. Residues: CAWTPLAVNREAFF.

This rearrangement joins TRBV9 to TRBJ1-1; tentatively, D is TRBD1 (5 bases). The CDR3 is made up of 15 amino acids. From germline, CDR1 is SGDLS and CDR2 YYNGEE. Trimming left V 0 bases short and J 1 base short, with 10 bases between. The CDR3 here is CASSVAAGKNTEAFF. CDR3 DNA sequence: TGTGCCAGCAGCGTAGCGGCAGGGAAGAACACTGAAGCTTTCTTT. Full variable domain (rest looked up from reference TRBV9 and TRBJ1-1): DSGVTQTPKHLITATGQRVTLRCSPRSGDLSVYWYQQSLDQGLQFLIQYYNGEERAKGNILERFSAQQFPDLHSELNLSSLELGDSALYFCASSVAAGKNTEAFFGQGTRLTVV.

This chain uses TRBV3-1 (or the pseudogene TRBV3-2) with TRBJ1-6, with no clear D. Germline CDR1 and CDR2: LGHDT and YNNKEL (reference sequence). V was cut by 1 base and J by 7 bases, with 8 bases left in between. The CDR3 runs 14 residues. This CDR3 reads CASSQVPGNSPLHF. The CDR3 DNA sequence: TGTGCCAGCAGCCAAGTTCCAGGAAATTCACCCCTCCACTTT.

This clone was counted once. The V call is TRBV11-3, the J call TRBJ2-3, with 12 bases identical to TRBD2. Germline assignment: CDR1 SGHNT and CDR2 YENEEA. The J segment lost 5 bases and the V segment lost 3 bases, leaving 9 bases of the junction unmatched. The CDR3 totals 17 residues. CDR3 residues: CASSLAGLAGSGDTQYF. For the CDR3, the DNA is TGTGCCAGCAGCTTGGCAGGACTAGCGGGGAGTGGAGATACGCAGTATTTT.

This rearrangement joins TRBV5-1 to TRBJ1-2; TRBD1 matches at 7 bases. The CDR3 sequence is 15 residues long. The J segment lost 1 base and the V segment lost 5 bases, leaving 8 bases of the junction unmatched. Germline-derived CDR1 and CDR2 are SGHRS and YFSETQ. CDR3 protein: CASRPTTGHNYGYTF. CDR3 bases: TGCGCCAGCAGACCAACGACAGGGCATAACTATGGCTACACCTTC.

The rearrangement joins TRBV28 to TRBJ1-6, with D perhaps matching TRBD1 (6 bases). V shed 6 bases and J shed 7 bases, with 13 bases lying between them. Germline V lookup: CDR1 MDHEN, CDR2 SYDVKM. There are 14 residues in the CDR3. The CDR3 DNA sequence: TGTGCCAGCAGGTCACAGGGCGGGAATTCACCCCTCCACTTT. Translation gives CASRSQGGNSPLHF.

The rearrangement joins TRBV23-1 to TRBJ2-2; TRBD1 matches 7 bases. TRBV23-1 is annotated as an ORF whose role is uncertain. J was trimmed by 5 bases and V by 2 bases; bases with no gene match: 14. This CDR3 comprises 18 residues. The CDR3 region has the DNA TGCGCCAGCAGTCAACCGCCGGAGAGGGGGCATTGGACCGGGGAGCTGTTTTTT. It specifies CASSQPPERGHWTGELFF.

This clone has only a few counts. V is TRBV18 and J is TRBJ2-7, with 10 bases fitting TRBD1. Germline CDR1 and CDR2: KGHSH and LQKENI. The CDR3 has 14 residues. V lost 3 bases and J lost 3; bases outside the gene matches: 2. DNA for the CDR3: TGTGCCAGCTCACCCCGGGACAGGGGCTACGAGCAGTACTTC. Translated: CASSPRDRGYEQYF.

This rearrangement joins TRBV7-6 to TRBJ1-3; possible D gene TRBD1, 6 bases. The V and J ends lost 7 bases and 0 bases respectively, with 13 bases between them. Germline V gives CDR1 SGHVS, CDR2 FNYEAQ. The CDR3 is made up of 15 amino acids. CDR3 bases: TGTGCCAGCATCCAGGGGTTAAGCTCTGGAAACACCATATATTTT. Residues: CASIQGLSSGNTIYF.